Below, 9 T cell receptor beta chains from the same sample are listed, as sequenced in a study of T cell repertoires in cytomegalovirus infection. These TCRs' antigens remain unknown. TCRdb independently ran MiXCR on the reads; one entry per CDR3 protein. This table has around 750,000 distinct CDR3 sequences, 30% to 35% appearing once. The starting material was cultured CD8+ T cells from PBMCs, obtained from culture after CMV antigen stimulation. The receptors stem from a human donor in good health (CMV status not recorded). Some clones in this sample may be carry-over from other donors' samples.

The chain joins TRBV12-3 or TRBV12-4 to TRBJ2-1, with 11 bases matching TRBD2. After removal of 5 bases from V and 0 bases from J, the junction contained 6 bases not matched to a gene. This CDR3 is built from 17 residues. CDR3: CASSGSSGGLSYNEQFF. The CDR3 nucleotides read TGTGCCAGCAGTGGATCTAGCGGGGGGCTCTCCTACAATGAGCAGTTCTTC.

This chain uses TRBV6-5 with TRBJ1-5; weak D call: TRBD1 (5 bases). Germline CDR1 is MNHEY and CDR2 is SVGAGI. Between the trimmed V and J ends, which lost 0 bases and 5 bases, there was a span of 11 bases. The CDR3 runs to 15 residues. The CDR3 sequence is CASSYSRRGDQPQHF. As DNA, the CDR3 is TGTGCCAGCAGTTACTCGAGGCGGGGGGATCAGCCCCAGCATTTT.

The chain has TRBV12-3 or TRBV12-4 and TRBJ2-3, with TRBD2 identical over 8 bases. The length of the CDR3 is 14 residues. V lost 7 bases to trimming and J lost 5 bases; unmatched junction nucleotides: 8. CDR3 coding DNA: TGTGCCAGCAAGGAGCGGGGGTTCGTAGATACGCAGTATTTT. As protein: CASKERGFVDTQYF.

This rearrangement joins TRBV15 to TRBJ2-7; D may match TRBD1 or TRBD2 (5 bases each). Germline V gene lookup returns CDR1 LNHNV and CDR2 YYDKDF (reference sequence). Trimming shortened V by 6 bases and J by 0 bases, and 12 bases separated the two germline ends. CDR3 length equals 14 residues. As DNA, the CDR3 is TGTGCCACCAGTGGGACGGAGAGCTCCTACGAGCAGTACTTC. Encoded protein: CATSGTESSYEQYF.

The CDR3 DNA reads TGTGCCAGCAGCTTATTTCGCGACGGGAAATATGGTGCCCAGTACTTC. Protein product: CASSLFRDGKYGAQYF. The chain is built from TRBV13 and TRBJ2-5; a possible D gene is TRBD2 (5 bases). The V and J ends lost 2 bases and 9 bases respectively, with 22 bases between them. There are 16 residues in the CDR3. Germline CDR1 reads PRHDT; CDR2 reads FYEKMQ (reference sequence).

This clonotype has just a few counts. This chain uses TRBV4-1 with TRBJ1-1; D remains ambiguous. Per the germline V gene, CDR1 is MGHRA and CDR2 is YSYEKL. The CDR3 runs to 14 residues. V lost 1 base to trimming and J lost 2 bases, with 8 bases between them. CDR3 nucleotide sequence: TGCGCCAGCAGCCAAGGGATGACCAACACTGAAGCTTTCTTT. Protein product: CASSQGMTNTEAFF.

This clonotype was counted ten times or more. The CDR3 nucleotides are TGTGCCAGCAGCTTAGAATACTCCTATAATTCACCCCTCCACTTT. Its translation: CASSLEYSYNSPLHF. This sequence joins TRBV7-2 and TRBJ1-6; no reliable D call. Trimming removed 1 base from V and 0 bases from J, with 4 bases in between. The CDR3 loop spans 15 amino acids. Germline loops: CDR1 SGHTA, CDR2 FQGNSA.

V usage is TRBV29-1 and J usage is TRBJ2-7, with D unclear. CDR1 is SQVTM and CDR2 is ANQGSEA in the germline V gene. The CDR3 consists of 13 residues. The V and J ends lost 3 bases and 2 bases respectively, with 11 bases between them. CDR3 sequence reads: CSVEGDSPYEQYF. The CDR3 DNA sequence: TGCAGCGTTGAGGGTGACTCTCCCTACGAGCAGTACTTC.

This clonotype was recorded only once. The CDR3 region is CASSDGGGAYNEQFF. The CDR3, as DNA: TGTGCCAGCAGTGATGGCGGGGGCGCCTACAATGAGCAGTTCTTC. The chain recombines TRBV2 with TRBJ2-1, with D possibly being TRBD2 (7 bases). Trimming pared 3 bases from V and 2 bases from J, leaving 11 bases between. The CDR3 contains 15 residues. Germline V gene sequence: CDR1 SNHLY, CDR2 FYNNEI.